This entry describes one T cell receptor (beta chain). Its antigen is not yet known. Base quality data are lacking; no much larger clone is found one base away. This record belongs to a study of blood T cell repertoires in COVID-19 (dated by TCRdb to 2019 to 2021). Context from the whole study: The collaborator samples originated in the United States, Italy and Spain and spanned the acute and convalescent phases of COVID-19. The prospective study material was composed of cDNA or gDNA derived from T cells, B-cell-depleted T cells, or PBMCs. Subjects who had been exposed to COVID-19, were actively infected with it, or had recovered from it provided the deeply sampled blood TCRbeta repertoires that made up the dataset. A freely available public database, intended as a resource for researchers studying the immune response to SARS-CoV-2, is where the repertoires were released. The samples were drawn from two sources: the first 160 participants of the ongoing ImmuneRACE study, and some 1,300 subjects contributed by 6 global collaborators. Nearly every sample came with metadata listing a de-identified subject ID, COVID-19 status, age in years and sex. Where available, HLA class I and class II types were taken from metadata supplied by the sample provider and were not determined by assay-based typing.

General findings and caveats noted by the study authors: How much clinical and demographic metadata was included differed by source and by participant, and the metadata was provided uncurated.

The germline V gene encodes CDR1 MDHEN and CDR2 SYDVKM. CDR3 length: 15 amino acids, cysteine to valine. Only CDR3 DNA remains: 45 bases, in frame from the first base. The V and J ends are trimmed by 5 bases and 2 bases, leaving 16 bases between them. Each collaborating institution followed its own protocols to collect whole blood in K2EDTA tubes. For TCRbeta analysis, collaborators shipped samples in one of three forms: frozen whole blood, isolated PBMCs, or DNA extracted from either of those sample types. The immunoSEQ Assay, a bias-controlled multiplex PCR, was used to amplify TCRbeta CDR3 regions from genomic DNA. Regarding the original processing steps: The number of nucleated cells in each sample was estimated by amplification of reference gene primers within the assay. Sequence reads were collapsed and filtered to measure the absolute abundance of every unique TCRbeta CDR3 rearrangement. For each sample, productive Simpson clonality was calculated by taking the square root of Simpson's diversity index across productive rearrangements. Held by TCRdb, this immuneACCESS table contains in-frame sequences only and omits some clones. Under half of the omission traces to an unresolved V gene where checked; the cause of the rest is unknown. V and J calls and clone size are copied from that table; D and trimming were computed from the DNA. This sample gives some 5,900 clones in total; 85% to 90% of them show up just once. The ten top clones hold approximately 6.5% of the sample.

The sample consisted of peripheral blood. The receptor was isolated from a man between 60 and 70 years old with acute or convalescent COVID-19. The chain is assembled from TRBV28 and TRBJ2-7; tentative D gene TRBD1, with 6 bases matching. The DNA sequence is TGTGCCAGCAGTCCCTTAGGGGGATCGCCCTACGAGCAGTACGTC. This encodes CASSPLGGSPYEQYV.